What follows describes a single T cell receptor beta chain. Its antigen is not known. These data come from a study of Ad26.COV2.S vaccination and SARS-CoV-2 variants. Whole-study findings and limits: The TCR-based breadth and depth measures might underestimate overall T cell responses. Vaccine recipients had higher spike-specific TCR breadth than placebo recipients. After vaccination, substantial breadth of spike-specific CD8+ and CD4+ responses was reported.

The length of the CDR3 is 13 residues. The germline CDR1 and CDR2 sequences are MNHEY and SMNVEV (reference sequence). V was trimmed by 5 bases and J by 6 bases, leaving 12 bases between them. This table comes from immunoSEQ multiplex PCR, and its TCRdb copy is limited to in-frame clones, with some not included. The sample includes under 550,000 clones, 85% to 90% seen only once; the top ten take roughly 4%. The sample's treatment: 19 received Ad26.COV2.S at low or high dose, single or two shots; about 5 received placebo; per-sample allocation not given. After the first vaccine or placebo injection, samples were drawn on day 63. Ad26.COV2.S expressed prefusion-stabilized spike from the original Wuhan strain.

This receptor was taken from a person aged 18-60 years who received the Ad26.COV2.S COVID-19 vaccine or a placebo. The sample in question was peripheral blood, obtained in a trial of Ad26.COV2.S vaccine versus placebo. The V gene is TRBV27, the J gene TRBJ2-3; D unresolved. CDR3: CASSPPLTDTQYF. CDR3 DNA: TGTGCCAGCAGTCCCCCGTTAACCGATACGCAGTATTTT.